Presented here are 18 T cell receptor beta chains from one specimen sequenced in a study of cytomegalovirus exposure and HLA in healthy donors. Primers: 60 Vbeta forward and 13 Jbeta reverse. The method was immunoSEQ multiplex PCR; TCRdb's version includes in-frame clones alone and lacks a portion of them. The sample holds about 75,000 clones. Sequenced sample: PBMCs. The receptors were gathered from a man in his forties in good health and CMV-seronegative.

This chain connects TRBV7-9 to TRBJ1-1; TRBD1 is a possible D gene (5 bases). This CDR3 contains 15 residues. Looked up from germline, CDR1 is SEHNR and CDR2 is FQNEAQ (reference sequence). Trimming pared 5 bases from V and 7 bases from J, leaving 20 bases between. The DNA of the CDR3 is TGTGCCAGCAGCAAACGGCCGGCGTCGGGGGATGAAGCTTTCTTT. Its translation is CASSKRPASGDEAFF.

The rearrangement uses TRBV29-1 and TRBJ2-1, with 12 bases identical to TRBD2. The CDR3 runs to 18 residues. Germline V gives CDR1 SQVTM, CDR2 ANQGSEA. V gave up 1 base and J gave up 2 bases; unmatched junction bases: 9. CDR3 region: CSVEGLAGDLITYNEQFF. DNA for the CDR3: TGCAGCGTTGAAGGACTAGCGGGGGACCTAATTACCTACAATGAGCAGTTCTTC.

The chain joins TRBV11-2 to TRBJ2-1, with 13 bases that match TRBD2. The CDR3 runs to 15 residues. Germline V CDR1 and CDR2: SGHAT, FQNNGV. With 5 bases clipped from V and 2 bases from J, the junction kept 0 bases outside the gene matches. The CDR3 region is CASSGTSGAYNEQFF. CDR3 in DNA: TGTGCCAGCAGCGGGACTAGCGGGGCCTACAATGAGCAGTTCTTC.

This chain links TRBV4-1 with TRBJ1-4, with a possible D match to TRBD1 (5 bases). Per the germline V gene, CDR1 is MGHRA and CDR2 is YSYEKL. The CDR3 runs 12 residues. V was trimmed by 3 bases and J by 8 bases, leaving 7 bases between them. Here the CDR3 reads CASSHQGEKLFF. CDR3 DNA: TGCGCCAGCAGCCACCAGGGAGAAAAACTGTTTTTT.

V usage is TRBV5-6 and J usage is TRBJ2-7, with TRBD1 as a possible D gene (7 bases). CDR3 length: 16 residues. Trimming removed 0 bases from V and 3 bases from J, with 16 bases in between. CDR1 is SGHDT, CDR2 YYEEEE, per germline. CDR3 region: CASSLGGDRSRYEQYF. CDR3 DNA sequence: TGTGCCAGCAGCTTGGGGGGGGACAGAAGCCGCTACGAGCAGTACTTC.

As concerns this clone: At the DNA level, this CDR3 is encoded by other sequences in the same sample as well. This chain uses TRBV29-1 with TRBJ1-1; D remains ambiguous. V lost 4 bases and J 5 bases, leaving 8 bases between the germline ends. This CDR3 region has 11 residues. Germline CDR1 is SQVTM and CDR2 is ANQGSEA. DNA for the CDR3: TGCAGCGTTGGGCGGGGTACTGAAGCTTTCTTT. It encodes CSVGRGTEAFF. The variable domain in full, with the rest retrieved from reference TRBV29-1 and TRBJ1-1, is SAVISQKPSRDICQRGTSLTIQCQVDSQVTMMFWYRQQPGQSLTLIATANQGSEATYESGFVIDKFPISRPNLTFSTLTVSNMSPEDSSIYLCSVGRGTEAFFGQGTRLTVV.

The genes are TRBV18 and TRBJ2-2; D is ambiguous. With 0 bases removed from V and 3 bases from J, the gap between germline ends came to 8 bases. Germline V CDR1 and CDR2: KGHSH, LQKENI. This CDR3 contains 15 residues. CDR3 nucleotides: TGTGCCAGCTCACCACCGGTCTGGCACACCGGGGAGCTGTTTTTT. Translating it yields CASSPPVWHTGELFF.

The CDR3 spells CAISESSSGGGTDTQYF. The CDR3 DNA is TGTGCCATCAGTGAGAGCTCTAGCGGGGGGGGCACAGATACGCAGTATTTT. The chain has TRBV10-3 and TRBJ2-3; TRBD2 matches 12 bases. The CDR3 extends over 17 amino acids. Trimming at V came to 2 bases and at J to 1 base, leaving 4 bases not matched to a gene. CDR1 ENHRY and CDR2 SYGVKD come from the germline V gene.

The gene calls are TRBV7-9 and TRBJ2-7; TRBD2 might be the D (5 bases). Germline V gives CDR1 SEHNR, CDR2 FQNEAQ (reference sequence). This CDR3 is 12 amino acids long. V lost 5 bases to trimming and J lost 3 bases, with 8 bases between them. The CDR3 region is CASSPEGYEQYF. CDR3 sequence (DNA): TGTGCCAGCAGCCCCGAGGGCTACGAGCAGTACTTC.

V gene TRBV30 combines with J gene TRBJ2-5; TRBD2 matches 14 bases. Unmatched junction bases numbered 13, after V lost 2 bases and J lost 5 bases. Germline lookup yields CDR1 GTSNPN and CDR2 SVGIG (reference sequence). The CDR3 has 18 residues. The CDR3 DNA sequence: TGTGCCTGGAGTACAGGGACTAGCGGGGGAGGGTTTCGGGAGACCCAGTACTTC. Amino acids: CAWSTGTSGGGFRETQYF.

The rearrangement joins TRBV9 to TRBJ1-1; 8 bases align to TRBD1. The CDR3 sequence is 15 residues long. Trimming removed 3 bases from V and 3 bases from J; junction bases left unmatched: 7. Germline CDR1 reads SGDLS; CDR2 reads YYNGEE. CDR3 protein: CASSAGQEGYTEAFF. The CDR3 DNA reads TGTGCCAGCAGCGCGGGACAGGAAGGGTACACTGAAGCTTTCTTT.

The chain carries TRBV11-2 and TRBJ1-2, with D hard to call. This CDR3 has 13 residues. Between the trimmed V and J ends, which lost 5 bases and 4 bases, there was a span of 11 bases. Germline lookup yields CDR1 SGHAT and CDR2 FQNNGV. CDR3 nucleotides: TGTGCCAGCAGCGAGCGTTCCGGCTATGGCTACACCTTC. As protein: CASSERSGYGYTF. The full variable domain, rest sourced from reference TRBV11-2 and TRBJ1-2, is EAGVAQSPRYKIIEKRQSVAFWCNPISGHATLYWYQQILGQGPKLLIQFQNNGVVDDSQLPKDRFSAERLKGVDSTLKIQPAKLEDSAVYLCASSERSGYGYTFGSGTRLTVV.

The chain carries TRBV10-3 and TRBJ1-3; possibly TRBD1 for D (5 bases). CDR3 length equals 15 residues. The germline V gene encodes CDR1 ENHRY and CDR2 SYGVKD. With 3 bases removed from V and 3 bases from J, the gap between germline ends came to 12 bases. DNA of the CDR3: TGTGCCATCAGTGACAGGGAAAGTAGTGGAAACACCATATATTTT. The encoded protein is CAISDRESSGNTIYF.

V and J are TRBV7-8 and TRBJ2-7; weak D call: TRBD1 (5 bases). Germline values: CDR1 SGHVS, CDR2 FQNEAQ. Deletions cut 2 bases from V and 2 bases from J, with 10 bases between. The CDR3 consists of 14 residues. This chain's CDR3 is CASSLSPGPYEQYF. CDR3 coding DNA: TGTGCCAGCAGCTTATCCCCAGGGCCCTACGAGCAGTACTTC.

The chain combines TRBV6-1 with TRBJ2-2; TRBD2 might be the D (6 bases). V was cut by 4 bases and J by 5 bases, with 17 bases left in between. This CDR3 is 16 amino acids long. The germline V gene encodes CDR1 MNHNS and CDR2 SASEGT. The CDR3: CASSVTPGLKTGELFF. The CDR3 DNA follows: TGTGCCAGCAGTGTAACACCGGGACTCAAGACCGGGGAGCTGTTTTTT.

The chain links TRBV30 to TRBJ1-2; the D is unclear. The CDR3 sequence is 12 residues long. Trimming shortened V by 0 bases and J by 8 bases, and 10 bases separated the two germline ends. Per the germline V gene, CDR1 is GTSNPN and CDR2 is SVGIG (reference sequence). The CDR3 here is CAWSVRRVGYTF. DNA for the CDR3: TGTGCCTGGAGTGTACGCCGAGTGGGCTACACCTTC.

The V gene is TRBV6-5, the J gene TRBJ2-7; no firm D call. V was trimmed by 2 bases and J by 0 bases, leaving 8 bases between them. The CDR3 has 14 residues. The germline V gene encodes CDR1 MNHEY and CDR2 SVGAGI. The CDR3 DNA is TGTGCCAGCAGTTACGGGCAGAGCTCCTACGAGCAGTACTTC. It codes for CASSYGQSSYEQYF.

The chain couples TRBV6-5 to TRBJ2-2, with 7 bases matching TRBD1. With 5 bases clipped from V and 2 bases from J, the junction kept 5 bases outside the gene matches. The CDR3 is 15 residues long. CDR1 is MNHEY, CDR2 SVGAGI, per germline. The CDR3 here is CASSPGTANTGELFF. As DNA, the CDR3 is TGTGCCAGCAGTCCTGGGACAGCCAACACCGGGGAGCTGTTTTTT.